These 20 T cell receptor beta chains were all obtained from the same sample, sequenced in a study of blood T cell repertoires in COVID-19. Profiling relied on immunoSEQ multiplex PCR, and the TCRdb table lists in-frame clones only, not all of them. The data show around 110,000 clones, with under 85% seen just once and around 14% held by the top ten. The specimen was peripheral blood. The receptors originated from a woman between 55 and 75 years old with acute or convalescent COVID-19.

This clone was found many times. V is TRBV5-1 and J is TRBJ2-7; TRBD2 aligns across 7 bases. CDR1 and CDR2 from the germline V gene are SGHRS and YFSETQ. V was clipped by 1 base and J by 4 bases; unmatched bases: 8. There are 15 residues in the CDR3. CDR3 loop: CASSLTAGGGYEQYF. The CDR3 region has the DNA TGCGCCAGCAGCTTGACCGCCGGGGGAGGGTACGAGCAGTACTTC.

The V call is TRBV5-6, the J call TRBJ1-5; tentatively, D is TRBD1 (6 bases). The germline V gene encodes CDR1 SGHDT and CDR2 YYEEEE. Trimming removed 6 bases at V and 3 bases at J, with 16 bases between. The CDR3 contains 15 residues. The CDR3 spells CASKMAWDNNQPQHF. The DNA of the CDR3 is TGTGCCAGCAAAATGGCGTGGGACAACAATCAGCCCCAGCATTTT.

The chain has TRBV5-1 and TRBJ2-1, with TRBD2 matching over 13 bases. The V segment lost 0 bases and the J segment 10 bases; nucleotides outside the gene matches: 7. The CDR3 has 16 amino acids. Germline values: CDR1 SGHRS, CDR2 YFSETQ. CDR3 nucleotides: TGCGCCAGCAGCTTGGCCGAGGGACTAGCGGGACACGAGCAGTTCTTC. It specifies CASSLAEGLAGHEQFF. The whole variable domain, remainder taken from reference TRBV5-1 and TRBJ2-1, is KAGVTQTPRYLIKTRGQQVTLSCSPISGHRSVSWYQQTPGQGLQFLFEYFSETQRNKGNFPGRFSGRQFSNSRSEMNVSTLELGDSALYLCASSLAEGLAGHEQFFGPGTRLTVL.

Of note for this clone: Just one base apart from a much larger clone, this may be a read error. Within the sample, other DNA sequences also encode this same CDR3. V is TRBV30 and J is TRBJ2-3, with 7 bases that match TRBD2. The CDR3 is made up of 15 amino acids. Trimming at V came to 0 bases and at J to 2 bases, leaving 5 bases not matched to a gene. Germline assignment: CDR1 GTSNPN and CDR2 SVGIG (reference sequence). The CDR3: CAWSVLLAVTDTQYF. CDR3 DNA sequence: TGTGCCTGGAGTGTACTTCTAGCGGTCACAGATACGCAGTATTTT.

The CDR3 protein is CASRAVVGYTF. In DNA form, the CDR3 reads TGTGCCAGCAGGGCGGTCGTGGGCTACACCTTC. The chain combines TRBV28 with TRBJ1-2; D call uncertain. This CDR3 comprises 11 residues. The V end lost 6 bases, the J end lost 8 bases, and 10 bases lay between the germline ends. Germline V gives CDR1 MDHEN, CDR2 SYDVKM.

DNA for the CDR3: TGTGCCAGCAGCGGACAGGGTTACGATGGCTACACCTTC. Protein sequence: CASSGQGYDGYTF. This sequence joins TRBV2 and TRBJ1-2; 8 bases agree with TRBD1. The CDR3 consists of 13 residues. The J segment lost 6 bases and the V segment lost 6 bases, leaving 6 bases of the junction unmatched. Germline assignment: CDR1 SNHLY and CDR2 FYNNEI.

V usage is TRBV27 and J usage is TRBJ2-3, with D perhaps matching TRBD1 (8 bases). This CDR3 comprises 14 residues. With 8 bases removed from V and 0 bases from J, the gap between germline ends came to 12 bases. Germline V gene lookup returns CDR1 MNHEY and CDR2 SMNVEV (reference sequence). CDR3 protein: CASGQGGSTDTQYF. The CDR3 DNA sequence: TGTGCCAGCGGACAGGGAGGGAGCACAGATACGCAGTATTTT.

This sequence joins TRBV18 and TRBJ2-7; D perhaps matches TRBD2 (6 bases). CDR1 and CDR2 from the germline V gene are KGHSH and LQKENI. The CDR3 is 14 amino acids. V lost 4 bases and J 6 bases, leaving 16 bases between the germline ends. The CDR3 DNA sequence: TGTGCCAGCTCACTGGTGGGAGGCGGGACCGAGCAGTACTTC. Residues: CASSLVGGGTEQYF.

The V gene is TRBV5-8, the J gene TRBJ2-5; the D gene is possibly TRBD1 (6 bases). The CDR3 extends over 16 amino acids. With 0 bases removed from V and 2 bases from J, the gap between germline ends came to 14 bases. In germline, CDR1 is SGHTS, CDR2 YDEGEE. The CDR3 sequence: CASSLGVQGLQETQYF. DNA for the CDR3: TGTGCCAGCAGCTTGGGTGTTCAGGGGCTTCAAGAGACCCAGTACTTC.

The CDR3 DNA sequence: TGCGCCAGCAGCTTGGAGGGACTTTCTGGATACCAAGAGACCCAGTACTTC. Its translation: CASSLEGLSGYQETQYF. This chain joins TRBV5-1 and TRBJ2-5; perhaps TRBD2 as D (6 bases). In germline, CDR1 is SGHRS, CDR2 YFSETQ. V was trimmed by 0 bases and J by 0 bases, leaving 15 bases between them. CDR3 size: 17 residues. The full variable domain, rest sourced from reference TRBV5-1 and TRBJ2-5, is KAGVTQTPRYLIKTRGQQVTLSCSPISGHRSVSWYQQTPGQGLQFLFEYFSETQRNKGNFPGRFSGRQFSNSRSEMNVSTLELGDSALYLCASSLEGLSGYQETQYFGPGTRLLVL.

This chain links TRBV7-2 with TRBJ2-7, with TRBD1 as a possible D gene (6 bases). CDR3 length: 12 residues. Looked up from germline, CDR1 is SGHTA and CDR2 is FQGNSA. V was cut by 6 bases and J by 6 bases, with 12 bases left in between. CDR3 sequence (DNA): TGTGCCAGCAGTAATAGACAGGCCGAGCAGTACTTC. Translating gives CASSNRQAEQYF.

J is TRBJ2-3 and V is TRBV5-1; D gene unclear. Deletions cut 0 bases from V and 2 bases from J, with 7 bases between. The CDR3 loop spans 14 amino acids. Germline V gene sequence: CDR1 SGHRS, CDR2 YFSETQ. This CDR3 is CASSLAQATDTQYF. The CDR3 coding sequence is TGCGCCAGCAGCTTGGCCCAGGCCACAGATACGCAGTATTTT.

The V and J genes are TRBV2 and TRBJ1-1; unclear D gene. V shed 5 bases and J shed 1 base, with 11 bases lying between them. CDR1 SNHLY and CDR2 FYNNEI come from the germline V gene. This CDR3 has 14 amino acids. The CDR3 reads CASSFSYGNTEAFF. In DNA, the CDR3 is TGTGCCAGCAGTTTTTCCTACGGGAACACTGAAGCTTTCTTT.

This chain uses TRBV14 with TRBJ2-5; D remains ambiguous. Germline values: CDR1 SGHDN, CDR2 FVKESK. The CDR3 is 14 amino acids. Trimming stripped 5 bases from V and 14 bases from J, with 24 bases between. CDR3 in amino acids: CASSRERLYTTLYF. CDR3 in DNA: TGTGCCAGCAGCAGAGAACGGCTATATACTACCCTCTACTTC.

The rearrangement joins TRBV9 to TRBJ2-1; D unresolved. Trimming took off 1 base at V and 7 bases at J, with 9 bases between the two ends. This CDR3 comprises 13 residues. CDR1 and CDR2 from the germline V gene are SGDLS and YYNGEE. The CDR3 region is CASSVRVSNEQFF. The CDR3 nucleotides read TGTGCCAGCAGCGTACGTGTATCGAATGAGCAGTTCTTC.

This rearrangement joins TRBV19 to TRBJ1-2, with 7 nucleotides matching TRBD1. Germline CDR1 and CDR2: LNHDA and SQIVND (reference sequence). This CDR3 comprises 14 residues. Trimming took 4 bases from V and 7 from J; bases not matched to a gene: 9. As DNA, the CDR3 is TGTGCCAGTAGTACACAGGGGAGATTTAGTGGCTACACCTTC. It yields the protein CASSTQGRFSGYTF.

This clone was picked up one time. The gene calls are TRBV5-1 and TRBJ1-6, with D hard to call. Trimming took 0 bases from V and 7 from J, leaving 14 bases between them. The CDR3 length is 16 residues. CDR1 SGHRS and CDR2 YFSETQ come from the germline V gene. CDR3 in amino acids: CASSLGSVAGNSPLHF. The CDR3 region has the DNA TGCGCCAGCAGCTTGGGGAGCGTCGCGGGGAATTCACCCCTCCACTTT.

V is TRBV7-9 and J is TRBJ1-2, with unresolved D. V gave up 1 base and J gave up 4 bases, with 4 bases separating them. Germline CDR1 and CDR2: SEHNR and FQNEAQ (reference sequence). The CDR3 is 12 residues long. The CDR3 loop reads CASSLVLYGYTF. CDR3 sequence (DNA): TGTGCCAGCAGCTTAGTCCTCTATGGCTACACCTTC. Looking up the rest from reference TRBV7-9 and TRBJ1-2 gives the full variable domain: DTGVSQNPRHKITKRGQNVTFRCDPISEHNRLYWYRQTLGQGPEFLTYFQNEAQLEKSRLLSDRFSAERPKGSFSTLEIQRTEQGDSAMYLCASSLVLYGYTFGSGTRLTVV.

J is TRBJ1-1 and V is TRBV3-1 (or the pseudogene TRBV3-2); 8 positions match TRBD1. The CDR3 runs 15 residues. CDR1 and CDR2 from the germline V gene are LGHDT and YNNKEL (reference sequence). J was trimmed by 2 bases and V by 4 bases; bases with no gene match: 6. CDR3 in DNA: TGTGCCAGCAGCCGGACAGGGTCTGGCAACACTGAAGCTTTCTTT. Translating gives CASSRTGSGNTEAFF.

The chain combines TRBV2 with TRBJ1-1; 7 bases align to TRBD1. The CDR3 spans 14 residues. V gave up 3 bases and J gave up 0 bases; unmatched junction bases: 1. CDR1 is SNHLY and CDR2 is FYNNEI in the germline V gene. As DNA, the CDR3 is TGTGCCAGCAGTGACAGGGGGGTGAACACTGAAGCTTTCTTT. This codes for CASSDRGVNTEAFF.